Listed below are T cell receptor beta chains from one sample, sequenced in a study of OX40 agonist ivuxolimab in advanced cancers. Method: immunoSEQ multiplex PCR; TCRdb's copy keeps in-frame clones and lacks some. The table lists more than 60,000 clones, roughly 86% of them singletons. Sequenced here: CD4+ or CD8+ T cells sorted from blood, sampled in a trial of the OX40 agonist ivuxolimab. The receptor set was obtained from an adult with an advanced solid tumor such as melanoma, head and neck, liver or kidney cancer. Each CDR3 is given with its conserved first and last residue. The order of the fields is CDR3 length, D gene, clone size, J gene, V gene, CDR3 DNA, CDR3 protein. D genes are given only for firm matches. Expanded clones get a size class; other rows say once, few or many, or leave the size out.

CDR3 length: 12
D gene: NA
clone size: NA
J gene: TRBJ1-2
V gene: TRBV7-2
CDR3 DNA: TGTGCCAGCAGCCCCGAGGTTTATGGCTACACCTTC
CDR3 protein: CASSPEVYGYTF

CDR3 length: 14
D gene: NA
clone size: NA
J gene: TRBJ2-2
V gene: TRBV30
CDR3 DNA: TGTGCCTGGAGTCGTCAGCGCGAACACCGGGGAGCTGTTTTT
CDR3 protein: CAWSRQREHRGAVF

CDR3 length: 12
D gene: NA
clone size: NA
J gene: TRBJ1-1
V gene: TRBV18
CDR3 DNA: TGTGCCAGCTCACCATGGAACACTGAAGCTTTCTTT
CDR3 protein: CASSPWNTEAFF

CDR3 length: 16
D gene: TRBD2
clone size: NA
J gene: TRBJ2-2
V gene: TRBV14
CDR3 DNA: TGTGCCAGCAGCCCCCGGACTAGCGTGAACACCGGGGAGCTGTTTTTT
CDR3 protein: CASSPRTSVNTGELFF

CDR3 length: 15
D gene: TRBD1
clone size: NA
J gene: TRBJ1-1
V gene: TRBV5-1
CDR3 DNA: TGCGCCAGCAGCTACCGACAGGGTGGTTCCACTGAAGCTTTCTTT
CDR3 protein: CASSYRQGGSTEAFF

CDR3 length: 15
D gene: TRBD2
clone size: NA
J gene: TRBJ2-1
V gene: TRBV7-6
CDR3 DNA: TGTGCCAGCAGCAGGACTAGCGGGCGATACAATGAGCAGTTCTTC
CDR3 protein: CASSRTSGRYNEQFF

CDR3 length: 13
D gene: NA
clone size: NA
J gene: TRBJ2-5
V gene: TRBV6-5
CDR3 DNA: TGTGCCAGCAGGGACAGTTCAAGGGAGACCCAGTACTTC
CDR3 protein: CASRDSSRETQYF

CDR3 length: 13
D gene: NA
clone size: NA
J gene: TRBJ2-5
V gene: TRBV11-2
CDR3 DNA: TGTGCCAGCAGCCCCTGGGACGGAGATCGGCAGTACTTC
CDR3 protein: CASSPWDGDRQYF

CDR3 length: 16
D gene: NA
clone size: NA
J gene: TRBJ2-1
V gene: TRBV6-4
CDR3 DNA: TGTGCCAGCAGTGACTGGGGCAACGCCAGATCGGATGAGCAGTTCTTC
CDR3 protein: CASSDWGNARSDEQFF

CDR3 length: 14
D gene: NA
clone size: NA
J gene: TRBJ2-2
V gene: TRBV7-8
CDR3 DNA: TGTGCCAGCACCGAGAGGGGGAACACCGGGGAGCTGTTTTTT
CDR3 protein: CASTERGNTGELFF

CDR3 length: 15
D gene: NA
clone size: NA
J gene: TRBJ1-1
V gene: TRBV6-6
CDR3 DNA: TGTGCCACCTACCCAGGACAGCGTATGAACACTGAAGCTTTCTTT
CDR3 protein: CATYPGQRMNTEAFF

CDR3 length: 15
D gene: NA
clone size: NA
J gene: TRBJ2-7
V gene: TRBV6-5
CDR3 DNA: TGTGCCAGCAGTTACTCGCGGTCAGGGGCCTACGAGCAGTACTTC
CDR3 protein: CASSYSRSGAYEQYF

CDR3 length: 16
D gene: TRBD2
clone size: NA
J gene: TRBJ2-4
V gene: TRBV10-3
CDR3 DNA: TGTGCCATCAGCGAGCTTCCTAGCGGGGGAAAAAACATTCAGTACTTC
CDR3 protein: CAISELPSGGKNIQYF

CDR3 length: 11
D gene: TRBD1
clone size: NA
J gene: TRBJ2-7
V gene: TRBV20-1
CDR3 DNA: TGCAGTGTGAGGGGGCAGCGGGAGCAGTACTTC
CDR3 protein: CSVRGQREQYF

CDR3 length: 14
D gene: TRBD2
clone size: NA
J gene: TRBJ2-5
V gene: TRBV14
CDR3 DNA: TGTGCCAGCAGCCAAGGACTAGCTAAAGAGACCCAGTACTTC
CDR3 protein: CASSQGLAKETQYF

CDR3 length: 18
D gene: TRBD2
clone size: NA
J gene: TRBJ2-3
V gene: TRBV9
CDR3 DNA: TGTGCCAGCAGCTCGCCATTGGGACTAGCGGGAGCCACAGATACGCAGTATTTT
CDR3 protein: CASSSPLGLAGATDTQYF

CDR3 length: 12
D gene: TRBD1
clone size: NA
J gene: TRBJ1-4
V gene: TRBV18
CDR3 DNA: TGTGCCAGCGGGGACAGCGAGAAAAAACTGTTTTTT
CDR3 protein: CASGDSEKKLFF

CDR3 length: 14
D gene: NA
clone size: NA
J gene: TRBJ2-2
V gene: TRBV7-3
CDR3 DNA: TGTGCCAGCAGCTTATCTTTAGTGACCGGGGAGCTGTTTTTT
CDR3 protein: CASSLSLVTGELFF

CDR3 length: 15
D gene: TRBD1
clone size: NA
J gene: TRBJ1-5
V gene: TRBV19
CDR3 DNA: TGTGCCAGTTCGACCGGGACAGATAGCAATCAGCCCCAGCATTTT
CDR3 protein: CASSTGTDSNQPQHF

CDR3 length: 18
D gene: TRBD1
clone size: NA
J gene: TRBJ1-3
V gene: TRBV12-5
CDR3 DNA: TGTGCTAGTGGTTTGGCCCTGGGACAGCTACGCTCTGGAAACACCATATATTTT
CDR3 protein: CASGLALGQLRSGNTIYF

CDR3 length: 14
D gene: NA
clone size: NA
J gene: TRBJ1-1
V gene: TRBV7-9
CDR3 DNA: TGTGCCAGCAGCTTAGGACCTCAGGACACTGAAGCTTTCTTT
CDR3 protein: CASSLGPQDTEAFF

CDR3 length: 18
D gene: TRBD2
clone size: NA
J gene: TRBJ2-7
V gene: TRBV7-2
CDR3 DNA: TGTGCCAGCAGCTTAGCTCTACGGAAGACTAGCGGGAGTTACGAGCAGTACTTC
CDR3 protein: CASSLALRKTSGSYEQYF

CDR3 length: 16
D gene: TRBD1
clone size: NA
J gene: TRBJ2-5
V gene: TRBV11-2
CDR3 DNA: TGTGCCAGCAGCTTAGTTATCAGGGGGCACCTCGGTGCCCAGTACTTC
CDR3 protein: CASSLVIRGHLGAQYF

CDR3 length: 16
D gene: TRBD2
clone size: NA
J gene: TRBJ2-5
V gene: TRBV7-3
CDR3 DNA: TGTGCCAGCAGCTTACGAGGACTAGCTGACCAAGAGACCCAGTACTTC
CDR3 protein: CASSLRGLADQETQYF

CDR3 length: 13
D gene: NA
clone size: few
J gene: TRBJ1-6
V gene: TRBV4-1
CDR3 DNA: TGCGCCAGCAGCCAAGGAGCAATCTTGTCCCTCCACTTT
CDR3 protein: CASSQGAILSLHF

CDR3 length: 15
D gene: TRBD1
clone size: few
J gene: TRBJ1-1
V gene: TRBV11-3
CDR3 DNA: TGTGCCAGCAGCTCGGGCGGGACAGGGGGCACTGAAGCTTTCTTT
CDR3 protein: CASSSGGTGGTEAFF

CDR3 length: 13
D gene: NA
clone size: NA
J gene: TRBJ1-2
V gene: TRBV7-9
CDR3 DNA: TGTGCCAGCAGCTTAGTGGCCGGCTATGGCTACACCTTC
CDR3 protein: CASSLVAGYGYTF

CDR3 length: 15
D gene: NA
clone size: NA
J gene: TRBJ2-7
V gene: TRBV19
CDR3 DNA: TGTGCCAGTAGTGCTCCGGGACAAAGCTCCTACGAGCAGTACTTC
CDR3 protein: CASSAPGQSSYEQYF

CDR3 length: 13
D gene: NA
clone size: NA
J gene: TRBJ1-3
V gene: TRBV7-9
CDR3 DNA: TGTGCCAGCAGTTTCAAAACTGGAAACACCATATATTTT
CDR3 protein: CASSFKTGNTIYF

CDR3 length: 16
D gene: NA
clone size: NA
J gene: TRBJ2-3
V gene: TRBV5-1
CDR3 DNA: TGCGCCAGCAGCTTGGATCTGGGTTTTAGGACAGATACGCAGTATTTT
CDR3 protein: CASSLDLGFRTDTQYF

CDR3 length: 16
D gene: TRBD2
clone size: NA
J gene: TRBJ2-2
V gene: TRBV10-3
CDR3 DNA: TGTGCCAGCGGACTATTAGCGGGGTCGGGCACCGGGGAGCTGTTTTTT
CDR3 protein: CASGLLAGSGTGELFF

CDR3 length: 15
D gene: NA
clone size: NA
J gene: TRBJ1-4
V gene: TRBV4-2
CDR3 DNA: TGTGCCAGCAGCCAAGACCAGGGGCCGGTTGAAAAACTGTTTTTT
CDR3 protein: CASSQDQGPVEKLFF

CDR3 length: 11
D gene: NA
clone size: NA
J gene: TRBJ2-3
V gene: TRBV10-2
CDR3 DNA: TGCGCCAGCAGTGAAAGTGATACGCAGTATTTT
CDR3 protein: CASSESDTQYF

CDR3 length: 13
D gene: NA
clone size: NA
J gene: TRBJ2-1
V gene: TRBV7-3
CDR3 DNA: TGTGCCAGCAGCGCTCACAGAGACAATGAGCAGTTCTTC
CDR3 protein: CASSAHRDNEQFF

CDR3 length: 15
D gene: NA
clone size: NA
J gene: TRBJ2-7
V gene: TRBV5-4
CDR3 DNA: TGTGCCAGCAGCTTGATGGGGGCCGGGTCCTACGAGCAGTACTTC
CDR3 protein: CASSLMGAGSYEQYF

CDR3 length: 12
D gene: NA
clone size: NA
J gene: TRBJ1-1
V gene: TRBV18
CDR3 DNA: TGTGCCAGCTCACCAAGGAACACTGAAGCTTTCTTT
CDR3 protein: CASSPRNTEAFF

CDR3 length: 14
D gene: NA
clone size: NA
J gene: TRBJ1-1
V gene: TRBV7-3
CDR3 DNA: TGTGCCAGCAGCTTTAGTCCGGACAGTTCTGAAGCTTTCTTT
CDR3 protein: CASSFSPDSSEAFF

CDR3 length: 14
D gene: TRBD1
clone size: NA
J gene: TRBJ1-2
V gene: TRBV19
CDR3 DNA: TGTGCCAGTAGTCCGAGGGACAGGGACTATGGCTACACCTTC
CDR3 protein: CASSPRDRDYGYTF

CDR3 length: 14
D gene: NA
clone size: few
J gene: TRBJ2-5
V gene: TRBV11-2
CDR3 DNA: TGTGCCAGCAGCCGACTTCAGGGGCGAGAGACCCAGTACTTC
CDR3 protein: CASSRLQGRETQYF

CDR3 length: 11
D gene: NA
clone size: once
J gene: TRBJ2-7
V gene: TRBV29-1
CDR3 DNA: TGCAGCGTTGTTGCGGGCTACGAGCAGTACTTC
CDR3 protein: CSVVAGYEQYF

CDR3 length: 15
D gene: TRBD1
clone size: NA
J gene: TRBJ1-5
V gene: TRBV5-4
CDR3 DNA: TGTGCCAGCAGCTTGCGGGACAGGCCCAATCAGCCCCAGCATTTT
CDR3 protein: CASSLRDRPNQPQHF

CDR3 length: 14
D gene: NA
clone size: NA
J gene: TRBJ2-5
V gene: TRBV6-5
CDR3 DNA: TGTGCCAGCAGTCCCGGGACGCCCATTGGGACCCAGTACTTC
CDR3 protein: CASSPGTPIGTQYF

CDR3 length: 13
D gene: NA
clone size: NA
J gene: TRBJ2-2
V gene: TRBV7-9
CDR3 DNA: TGTGCCAGCAGCTTTTGGACCACCGGGGAGCTGTTTTTT
CDR3 protein: CASSFWTTGELFF

CDR3 length: 13
D gene: NA
clone size: NA
J gene: TRBJ2-7
V gene: TRBV5-6
CDR3 DNA: TGTGCCAGCAGCCGCCGGAAGCACTACGAGCAGTACTTC
CDR3 protein: CASSRRKHYEQYF

CDR3 length: 14
D gene: TRBD1
clone size: NA
J gene: TRBJ2-7
V gene: TRBV10-3
CDR3 DNA: TGTGCCATCAGTCCCGGGACAGGGATCTACGAGCAGTACTTC
CDR3 protein: CAISPGTGIYEQYF

CDR3 length: 15
D gene: TRBD1
clone size: NA
J gene: TRBJ2-2
V gene: TRBV5-6
CDR3 DNA: TGTGCCAGCAGAACAGGGGGCTGGGTGGACGGGGAGCTGTTTTTT
CDR3 protein: CASRTGGWVDGELFF

CDR3 length: 15
D gene: TRBD2
clone size: NA
J gene: TRBJ2-2
V gene: TRBV10-3
CDR3 DNA: TGTGCCATCAGCATAGCGGGGGGGCCCCCCGGGGAGCTGTTTTTT
CDR3 protein: CAISIAGGPPGELFF